This T cell receptor (beta chain) was captured by sequencing in a study of CD8 T cells in ankylosing spondylitis. Study conclusions and caveats: Relatively rare in peripheral blood, disease-linked clones were also CD8+. Disease-linked clones were reportedly significantly enriched in matched ankylosing spondylitis synovial fluid.

This CDR3 region has 15 residues. V shed 5 bases and J 6 bases; nucleotides not matched to a gene: 10. Per germline, CDR1 SGHAT and CDR2 FQNNGV. Generation of TCR beta libraries employed quantitative 5'-RACE incorporating molecular barcodes. TCRdb passed the 5' RACE reads through MiXCR, listing each CDR3 protein once. The sample shows approximately 290,000 distinct CDR3 sequences, less than 25% of them seen only once. As to this clonotype: What it binds is not known.

The sequenced sample was blood, either unsorted or a sorted T cell fraction (not recorded which). The TCR sequence derives from a female donor with ankylosing spondylitis or in good health (not recorded which). The chain is built from TRBV11-2 and TRBJ2-3; TRBD2 aligns across 8 bases. CDR3 sequence: CASSIQEREMDTQYF. The CDR3 DNA follows: TGTGCCAGCAGCATACAAGAGCGGGAGATGGATACGCAGTATTTT. Looking up the rest from reference TRBV11-2 and TRBJ2-3 gives the full variable domain: EAGVAQSPRYKIIEKRQSVAFWCNPISGHATLYWYQQILGQGPKLLIQFQNNGVVDDSQLPKDRFSAERLKGVDSTLKIQPAKLEDSAVYLCASSIQEREMDTQYFGPGTRLTVL.